This section outlines one T cell receptor beta chain sequence together with its context. The data are from a study of T cells expressing NK-cell markers. TCRdb processed the 5' RACE reads again and assigns one entry to each CDR3 protein, with no DNA. The table for this sample gives approximately 150,000 distinct CDR3 sequences. The CDR3 contains 15 residues. Germline V gives CDR1 MNHEY, CDR2 SVGEGT. V is TRBV6-2 or TRBV6-3 and J is TRBJ2-1. The sequenced sample consisted of blood T cells: a sorted CD56 or NKG2C T cell subset, CD4+ or CD8+ T cells, or bulk PBMC T cells (not recorded which). The TCR sequence derives from a woman between 18 and 75 years old in good health. The CDR3 sequence: CATQKTELPYNEQFF.